The 8 T cell receptor beta chains in this list originate from one sample, sequenced in a study of cytomegalovirus exposure and HLA in healthy donors. The PCR contained 60 Vbeta and 13 Jbeta primers. The table came from immunoSEQ multiplex PCR; TCRdb's copy has only in-frame clones and leaves some out. The sample includes 130,000 to 150,000 clones, 78% of them seen just once. Sample: PBMCs. The receptors here all came from a female donor in good health and CMV-seronegative.

This sequence joins TRBV6-5 and TRBJ2-7; TRBD1 matches 8 bases. With V trimmed by 6 bases and J by 3 bases, 4 bases remained unmatched. CDR1 is MNHEY and CDR2 is SVGAGI in the germline V gene. The CDR3 length is 13 residues. The CDR3 DNA follows: TGTGCCAGCAGCCGGACAGGGATCTACGAGCAGTACTTC. Its translation: CASSRTGIYEQYF.

V usage is TRBV27 and J usage is TRBJ2-3; 9 bases agree with TRBD2. Germline V lookup: CDR1 MNHEY, CDR2 SMNVEV (reference sequence). V was clipped by 5 bases and J by 2 bases; unmatched bases: 8. This CDR3 region has 16 residues. As DNA, the CDR3 is TGTGCCAGCAGTGGGGGGACTAGCCGAAACACAGATACGCAGTATTTT. It yields the protein CASSGGTSRNTDTQYF.

The rearrangement links TRBV19 to TRBJ1-1, with D unclear. Germline V gene lookup returns CDR1 LNHDA and CDR2 SQIVND (reference sequence). V lost 8 bases and J 4 bases, leaving 11 bases between the germline ends. The CDR3 is 12 residues long. CDR3 sequence reads: CASVGRVTEAFF. The CDR3 nucleotides are TGTGCCAGTGTAGGTCGGGTCACTGAAGCTTTCTTT.

This rearrangement joins TRBV27 to TRBJ2-3, with TRBD2 identical over 10 bases. V lost 0 bases, J lost 6 bases, and 3 bases stayed unmatched. Germline CDR1 and CDR2: MNHEY and SMNVEV (reference sequence). The CDR3 is 15 residues long. DNA of the CDR3: TGTGCCAGCAGTTTATCTAGCGGGAGGACGGATACGCAGTATTTT. This sequence encodes CASSLSSGRTDTQYF.

This clone was counted a single time. J is TRBJ2-4 and V is TRBV4-1; D is undetermined. Germline assignment: CDR1 MGHRA and CDR2 YSYEKL. Trimming shortened V by 4 bases and J by 5 bases, and 3 bases separated the two germline ends. The length of the CDR3 is 11 residues. For the CDR3, the DNA is TGCGCCAGCAGCCGCGAAAACATTCAGTACTTC. Translation gives CASSRENIQYF.

This clone was observed a handful of times. The rearrangement uses TRBV28 and TRBJ1-6; the match to TRBD1 covers 8 bases. Trimming took 9 bases from V and 6 from J; bases not matched to a gene: 4. The germline V gene encodes CDR1 MDHEN and CDR2 SYDVKM. The CDR3 runs to 13 residues. The DNA of the CDR3 is TGTGCCAGTGCCGGGACAGGTAATTCACCCCTCCACTTT. It specifies CASAGTGNSPLHF.

This rearrangement joins TRBV4-2 to TRBJ2-5; 7 bases are a match to TRBD1. With 1 base clipped from V and 5 bases from J, the junction kept 13 bases outside the gene matches. The germline gives CDR1 LGHNA, CDR2 YNFKEQ. The CDR3 loop spans 17 amino acids. The chain's CDR3 is CASSQGQGSSSGETQYF. Here the CDR3 DNA reads TGTGCCAGCAGCCAAGGACAGGGTAGTTCATCTGGGGAGACCCAGTACTTC.

This clone was counted once. The V call is TRBV4-3, the J call TRBJ2-2, with TRBD2 identical over 12 bases. The J segment lost 4 bases and the V segment lost 4 bases, leaving 7 bases of the junction unmatched. Germline V lookup: CDR1 LGHNA, CDR2 YSLEER. The CDR3 runs 17 residues. The CDR3 sequence is CASSRRLAGVLTGELFF. In nucleotides, the CDR3 is TGCGCCAGCAGCCGAAGACTAGCGGGGGTACTCACCGGGGAGCTGTTTTTT.